The rows below give T cell receptor beta chains drawn from one sample of a study of regulatory T cells in long-lasting Graves disease. TCRdb re-analysed the multiplex PCR reads in MiXCR, keeping a single row per CDR3 protein. The sample records around 400,000 distinct CDR3 sequences, around 15% being singletons. Sequencing used peripheral blood mononuclear cells (PBMCs), obtained at new diagnosis, from a patient treated with antithyroid drugs. Receptors originate from a female donor with Graves disease. The CDR3 runs from the conserved cysteine through the conserved F or W. A D gene is named only where the DNA matches it firmly. Size is stated for part of the rows, as once, few or many counts, or as a class when the clone is expanded.

v_call	clone_size	j_call	d_call	cdr3_nt	cdr3_aa
TRBV27	-	TRBJ1-2	TRBD1	TGTGCCAGCAGTTTTAGAGGGGACAACAGGGGGCAAGGCTACACCTTC	CASSFRGDNRGQGYTF
TRBV6-2/TRBV6-3	many	TRBJ1-2	-	TGTGCCAGCAGTTACGCAGGGAACGGTAACTATGGCTACACCTTC	CASSYAGNGNYGYTF
TRBV30	many	TRBJ2-3	TRBD2	TGTGCCTGGAGACTAGCGGGAGGGCCAGCAGATACGCAGTATTTT	CAWRLAGGPADTQYF
TRBV10-2	-	TRBJ2-2	TRBD2	TGCGCCAGCAGTGAGTTGGGACTAGCGGGTAGCAAAAGGAACACCGGGGAGCTGTTTTTT	CASSELGLAGSKRNTGELFF
TRBV27	many	TRBJ2-3	-	TGTGCCAGCAGTTTATTCGGGGTCCATATGTATTTT	CASSLFGVHMYF
TRBV20-1	many	TRBJ1-1	-	TGCAGTGCTAGAATTCAGGGCTCTGGAGCTTTCTTT	CSARIQGSGAFF
TRBV3-1	many	TRBJ1-6	-	TGTGCCAGCAGCCAGACAGGAGGGAATTCACCCCTCCACTTT	CASSQTGGNSPLHF
TRBV10-3	few	TRBJ2-5	TRBD2	TGTGCCATCAGGCCCGGGACTAGCGGCCAAGAGACCCAGTACTTC	CAIRPGTSGQETQYF
TRBV12-3/TRBV12-4	-	TRBJ1-1	-	TGTGCCAGCAGTTTACAGGCAGGGGCGCAAACTGAAGCTTTCTTT	CASSLQAGAQTEAFF
TRBV7-2	many	TRBJ1-3	-	TGTGCCAGCAGCTTGTCCCCCAACACTGGAAACACCATATATTTT	CASSLSPNTGNTIYF
TRBV7-8	-	TRBJ2-5	TRBD1	TGTGCCAGCAGCTTAGTGTTTGTCGCTGGACAGGGCGGGTGGAAGACCCAGTACTTC	CASSLVFVAGQGGWKTQYF
TRBV5-1	-	TRBJ1-3	-	TGCGCCAGCAGCTTGGTCGAGTCAAAGTACGGTCCTGGAAACACCATATATTTT	CASSLVESKYGPGNTIYF
TRBV3-1	many	TRBJ1-5	-	TGTGCCAGCAGCCAAGAGGGTGGGGCACGGCAGCCCCAGCATTTT	CASSQEGGARQPQHF
TRBV6-1	-	TRBJ2-7	-	TGTGCCAGCGGGGGCCTCTCCTACGAGCAGTACTTC	CASGGLSYEQYF
TRBV12-3/TRBV12-4	many	TRBJ2-3	TRBD2	TGTGCCAGCACCCCGAGCGGGAAGACGAGGACAGATACGCAGTATTTT	CASTPSGKTRTDTQYF
TRBV28	-	TRBJ2-5	TRBD2	TGTGCCAGCAGCCCAGCGGGAGTGCTCGACGAGACCCAGTACTTC	CASSPAGVLDETQYF
TRBV4-3	-	TRBJ1-4	TRBD1	TGCGCCAGCAGCCAACAGCAGGGGGCGAATAATGAAAAACTGTTTTTT	CASSQQQGANNEKLFF
TRBV7-9	-	TRBJ2-7	TRBD1	TGTGCCAGCAGCCCCCAGGGGGTCGAGCAGTACTTC	CASSPQGVEQYF
TRBV5-6	-	TRBJ2-7	TRBD1	TGTGCCAGCAGCTTGAGGAGGACAGGGTACGATGAGCAGTACTTC	CASSLRRTGYDEQYF
TRBV7-9	many	TRBJ1-4	-	TGTGCCAGCAGCTTTGGACCGCCAAATGAAAAACTGTTTTTT	CASSFGPPNEKLFF
TRBV12-3/TRBV12-4	-	TRBJ2-1	TRBD2	TGTGCCAGCAGTTCTGCCCGACTAGCGGGAGCCCCCAAAGAGTTCTTC	CASSSARLAGAPKEFF
TRBV13	-	TRBJ2-5	-	TGTGCCAGCAGCTTAGGTTCTTCGGAGACCCAGTACTTC	CASSLGSSETQYF